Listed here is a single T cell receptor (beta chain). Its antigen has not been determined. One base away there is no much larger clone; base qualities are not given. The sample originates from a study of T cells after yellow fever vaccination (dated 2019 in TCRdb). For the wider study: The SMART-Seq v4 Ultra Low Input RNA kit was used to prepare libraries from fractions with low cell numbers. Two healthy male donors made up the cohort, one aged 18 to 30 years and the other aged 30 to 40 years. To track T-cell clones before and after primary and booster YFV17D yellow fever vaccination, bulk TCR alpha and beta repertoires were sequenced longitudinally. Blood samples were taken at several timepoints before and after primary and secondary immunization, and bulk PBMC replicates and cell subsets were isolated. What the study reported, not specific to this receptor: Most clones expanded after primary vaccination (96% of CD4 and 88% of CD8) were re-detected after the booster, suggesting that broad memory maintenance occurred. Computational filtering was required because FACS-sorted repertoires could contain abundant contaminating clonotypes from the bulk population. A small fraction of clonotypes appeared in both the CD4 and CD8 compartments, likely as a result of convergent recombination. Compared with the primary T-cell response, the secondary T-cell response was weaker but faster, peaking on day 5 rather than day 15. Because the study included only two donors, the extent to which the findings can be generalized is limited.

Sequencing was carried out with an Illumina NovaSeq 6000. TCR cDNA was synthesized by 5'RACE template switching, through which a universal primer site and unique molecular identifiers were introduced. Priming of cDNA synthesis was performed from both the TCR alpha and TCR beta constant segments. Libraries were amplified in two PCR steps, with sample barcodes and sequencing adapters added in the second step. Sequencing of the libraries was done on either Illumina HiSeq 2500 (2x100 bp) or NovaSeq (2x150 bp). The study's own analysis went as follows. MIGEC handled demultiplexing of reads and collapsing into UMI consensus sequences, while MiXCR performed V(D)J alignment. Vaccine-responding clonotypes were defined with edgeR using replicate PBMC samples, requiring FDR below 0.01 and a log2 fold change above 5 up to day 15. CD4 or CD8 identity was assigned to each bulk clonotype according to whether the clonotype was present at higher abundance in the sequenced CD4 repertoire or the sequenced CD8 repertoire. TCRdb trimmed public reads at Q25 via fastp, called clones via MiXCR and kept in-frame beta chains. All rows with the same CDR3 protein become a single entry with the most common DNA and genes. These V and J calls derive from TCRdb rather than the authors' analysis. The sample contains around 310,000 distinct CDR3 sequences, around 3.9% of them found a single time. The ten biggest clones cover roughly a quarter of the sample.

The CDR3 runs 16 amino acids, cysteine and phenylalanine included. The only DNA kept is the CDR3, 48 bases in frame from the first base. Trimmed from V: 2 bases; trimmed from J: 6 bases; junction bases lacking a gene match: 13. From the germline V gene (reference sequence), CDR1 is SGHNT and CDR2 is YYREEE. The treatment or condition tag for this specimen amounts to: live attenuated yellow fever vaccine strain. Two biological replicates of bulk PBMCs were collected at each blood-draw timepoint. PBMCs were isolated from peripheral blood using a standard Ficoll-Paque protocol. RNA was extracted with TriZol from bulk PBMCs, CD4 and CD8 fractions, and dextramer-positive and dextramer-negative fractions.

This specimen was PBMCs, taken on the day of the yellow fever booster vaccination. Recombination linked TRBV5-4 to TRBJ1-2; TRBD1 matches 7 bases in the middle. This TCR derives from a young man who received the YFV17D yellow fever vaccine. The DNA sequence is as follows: TGTGCCAGCAGCTTAATGTTGGCAGGGGGTACGAATGGCTACACCTTC. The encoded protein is CASSLMLAGGTNGYTF.